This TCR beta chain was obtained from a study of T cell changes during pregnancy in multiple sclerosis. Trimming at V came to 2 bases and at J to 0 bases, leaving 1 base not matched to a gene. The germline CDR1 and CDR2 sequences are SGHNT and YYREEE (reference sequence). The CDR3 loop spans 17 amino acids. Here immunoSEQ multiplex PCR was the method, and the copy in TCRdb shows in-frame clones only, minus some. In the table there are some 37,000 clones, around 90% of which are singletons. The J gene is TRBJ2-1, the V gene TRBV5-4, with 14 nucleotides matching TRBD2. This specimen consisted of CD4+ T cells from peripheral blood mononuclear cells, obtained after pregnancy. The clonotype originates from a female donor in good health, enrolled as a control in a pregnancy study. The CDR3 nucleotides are TGTGCCAGCAGCTTCGGACTAGCGGGGGGCTCCTACAATGAGCAGTTCTTC. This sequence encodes CASSFGLAGGSYNEQFF.